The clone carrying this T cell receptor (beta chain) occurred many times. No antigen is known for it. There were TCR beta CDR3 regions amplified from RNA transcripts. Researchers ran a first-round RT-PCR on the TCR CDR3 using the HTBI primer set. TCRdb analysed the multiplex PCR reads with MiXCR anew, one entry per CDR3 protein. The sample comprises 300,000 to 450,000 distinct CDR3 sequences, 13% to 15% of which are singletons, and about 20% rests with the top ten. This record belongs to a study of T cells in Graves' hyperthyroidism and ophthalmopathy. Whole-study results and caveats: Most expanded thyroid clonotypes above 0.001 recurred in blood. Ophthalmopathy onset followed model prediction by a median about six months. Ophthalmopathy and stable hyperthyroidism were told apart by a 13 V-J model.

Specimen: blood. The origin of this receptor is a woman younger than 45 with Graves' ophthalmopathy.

CDR3 nucleotide sequence: TGTGCCAGCAGTACAGGACAGATGAACACTGAAGCTTTCTTT. The encoded protein is CASSTGQMNTEAFF. The chain combines TRBV6-1 with TRBJ1-1; TRBD1 might be the D (6 bases). CDR1 and CDR2 from the germline V gene are MNHNS and SASEGT. The V end was cut by 5 bases, the J end by 0 bases, with 10 bases between. This CDR3 contains 14 residues.